This TCR beta chain was profiled in a study of OX40 agonist ivuxolimab in advanced cancers. Assay used: immunoSEQ multiplex PCR; TCRdb lists only in-frame clones, some missing. The table records tens of thousands of clones, roughly 86% of them present only once. The germline V gene has CDR1 LNHDA and CDR2 SQIVND (reference sequence). The CDR3 covers 16 residues. V gave up 3 bases and J gave up 0 bases, with 12 bases separating them. This clone was seen only once. No antigen is known for it. General study results and limits: On average, CD8+ T cells had more expanded clones than CD4+.

The genes are TRBV19 and TRBJ1-5; D uncertain. The receptor's source is an adult with an advanced solid tumor such as melanoma, head and neck, liver or kidney cancer. The sequencing used CD4+ or CD8+ T cells sorted from blood, collected in a trial of the OX40 agonist ivuxolimab. The CDR3 nucleotides are TGTGCCAGTAGTATTTTTAGTATACATAGCAATCAGCCCCAGCATTTT. It is translated as CASSIFSIHSNQPQHF.